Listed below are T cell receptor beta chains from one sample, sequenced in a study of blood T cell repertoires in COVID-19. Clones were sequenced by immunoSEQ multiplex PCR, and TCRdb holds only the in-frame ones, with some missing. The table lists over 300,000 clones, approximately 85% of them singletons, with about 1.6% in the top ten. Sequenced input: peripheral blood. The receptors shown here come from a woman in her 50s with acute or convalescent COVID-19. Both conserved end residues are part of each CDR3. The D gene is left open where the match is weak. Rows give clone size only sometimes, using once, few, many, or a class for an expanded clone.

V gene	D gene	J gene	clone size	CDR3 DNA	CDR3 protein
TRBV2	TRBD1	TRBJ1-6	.	TGTGCCAGCAGCGGGGACAGTGGAGCCCTCCACTTT	CASSGDSGALHF
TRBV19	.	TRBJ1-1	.	TGTGCCAGTGAACTCGGCGGGGTGGGTCCATCGGAAGCTTTCTTT	CASELGGVGPSEAFF
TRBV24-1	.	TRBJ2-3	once	TGTGCCACCAGTGACGCTAGCAGAGTCAGCACAGATACGCAGTATTTT	CATSDASRVSTDTQYF
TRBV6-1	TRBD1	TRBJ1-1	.	TGTGCCAGCAGTGAAAAAGGACAGGGGGGTGAAGCTTTCTTT	CASSEKGQGGEAFF
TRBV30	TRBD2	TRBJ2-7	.	TGTGCCTGGTCTAGCGGCTCCTACGAGCAGTACTTC	CAWSSGSYEQYF
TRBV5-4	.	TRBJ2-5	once	TGTGCCAGCAGCTCTGCTGACACACAAGAGACCCAGTACTTC	CASSSADTQETQYF
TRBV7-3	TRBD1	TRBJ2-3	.	TGTGCCAGCAGCCTCACCTCCGGGACAGCCCATACGCAGTATTTT	CASSLTSGTAHTQYF
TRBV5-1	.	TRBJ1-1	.	TGCGCCAGCAGCCCGGGAGTTGGGGCTGAAGCTTTCTTT	CASSPGVGAEAFF
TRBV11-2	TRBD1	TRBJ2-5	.	TGTGCCAGCAGCTCAGAGACAGGGGGGTGGGAGACCCAGTACTTC	CASSSETGGWETQYF
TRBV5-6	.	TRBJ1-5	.	TGTGCCAGCAGCCACCGACGGGAAGGTGTTCGTCAGCCCCAGCATTTT	CASSHRREGVRQPQHF
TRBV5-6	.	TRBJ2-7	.	TGTGCCAGCAGCCCTGTCGGGACCTACGAGCAGTACTTC	CASSPVGTYEQYF
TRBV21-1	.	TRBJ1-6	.	TGTGCCAGCACCCTAAAAACAGGGGACTCACCCCTCCACTTT	CASTLKTGDSPLHF
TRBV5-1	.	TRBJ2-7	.	TGCGCCAGCAGCTTGGTCCAGGGCATGGAGCAGTACTTC	CASSLVQGMEQYF
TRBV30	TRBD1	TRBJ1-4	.	TGTGCCTGGAGTGAAGTAGGGGGCTCTAATGAAAAACTGTTTTTT	CAWSEVGGSNEKLFF
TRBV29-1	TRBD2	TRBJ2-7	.	TGCAGCGGGAGGGAGGGGCCCTACGAGCAGTACTTC	CSGREGPYEQYF
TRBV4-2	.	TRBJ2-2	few	TGTGCCAGCAGCCACCTAGGAGTAGGCACCGGGGAGCTGTTTTTT	CASSHLGVGTGELFF
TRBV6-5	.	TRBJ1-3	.	TGTGCCAGCAGTTACAGACAGGCCGGACTTGGAAACACCATATATTTT	CASSYRQAGLGNTIYF
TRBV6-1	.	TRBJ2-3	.	TGTGCCAGCAGTGAACGCAGGGGCCCCGATACGCAGTATTTT	CASSERRGPDTQYF
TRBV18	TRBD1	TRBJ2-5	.	TGTGCCAGCTCACCGCCGACAGGGCCGGAGACCCAGTACTTC	CASSPPTGPETQYF
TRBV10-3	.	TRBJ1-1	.	TGTGCCATCTCCAGGGGAGGGACTGAAGCTTTCTTT	CAISRGGTEAFF
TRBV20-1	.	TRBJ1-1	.	TGCAGTGCTAGTGCAGGCCGAAATGAAGCTTTCTTT	CSASAGRNEAFF
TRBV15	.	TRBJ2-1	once	TGTGCCACCAGCAGTGATCTCGGCCCCCGGAGCAATGAGCAGTTCTTC	CATSSDLGPRSNEQFF
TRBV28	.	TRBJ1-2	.	TGTGCCAGCAGTCCCGTGCTGGGCGTCTATGGCTACACCTTC	CASSPVLGVYGYTF
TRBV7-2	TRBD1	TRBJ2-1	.	TGTGCCAGCAGCTTATCGGTCGACAGGGGAGAGTTCTTC	CASSLSVDRGEFF
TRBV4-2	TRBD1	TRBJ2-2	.	TGTGCCAGCAGCCAAGAATACGTGGACAGGGGGAACACCGGGGAGCTGTTTTTT	CASSQEYVDRGNTGELFF
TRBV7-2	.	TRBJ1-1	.	TGTGCCAGCAGCTTGAACGCGGGGCGGGGTAACACTGAAGCTTTCTTT	CASSLNAGRGNTEAFF
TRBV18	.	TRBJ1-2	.	TGTGCCAGCTCACCACCGGGAGTGGATGGCTACACCTTC	CASSPPGVDGYTF
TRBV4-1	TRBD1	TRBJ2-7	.	TGCGCCAGCAGCCAAGTTTTCGGGACAGACTTCCTAGGCTACGAGCAGTACTTC	CASSQVFGTDFLGYEQYF
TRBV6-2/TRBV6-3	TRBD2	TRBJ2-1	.	TGTGCCAGCAGTTACAGTACTAGCGGCAGGAGCTCCTACAATGAGCAGTTCTTC	CASSYSTSGRSSYNEQFF
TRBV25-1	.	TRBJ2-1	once	TGTGCCAGCAGTGAACCCTTTCCCCCTAGCATGTACAATGAGCAGTTCTTC	CASSEPFPPSMYNEQFF
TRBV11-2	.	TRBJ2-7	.	TGTGCCAGCAGCTTAGCCCATGGAGGGCTGTCCTACGAGCAGTACTTC	CASSLAHGGLSYEQYF
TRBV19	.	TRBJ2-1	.	TGTGCCAGTAGTATAGATCGTTGGAGTCATGAGCAGTTCTTC	CASSIDRWSHEQFF
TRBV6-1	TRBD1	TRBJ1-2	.	TGTGCCAGCAGTGACGGACAGGGGGCCAACTATGGCTACACCTTC	CASSDGQGANYGYTF
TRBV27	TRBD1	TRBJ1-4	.	TGTGCCAGCAGTGACAGGGCGGGCGAAAAACTGTTTTTT	CASSDRAGEKLFF
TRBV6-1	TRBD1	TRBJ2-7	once	TGTGCCAGCAGTGAAGGGCCCTATGCTGGCCGACAGGGGGGCTACGAGCAGTACTTC	CASSEGPYAGRQGGYEQYF
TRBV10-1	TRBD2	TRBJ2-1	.	TGCGCCATTTGGCGGGAGGGGGGTGAGCAGTTCTTC	CAIWREGGEQFF
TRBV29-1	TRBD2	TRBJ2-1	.	TGCAGCGTTGAAGTGCAGCGGGGTGAGCAGTTCTTC	CSVEVQRGEQFF
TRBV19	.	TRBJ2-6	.	TGTGCCAGTAGTATCTCCAGCTCTGGGGCCAACGTCCTGACTTTC	CASSISSSGANVLTF
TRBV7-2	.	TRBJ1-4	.	TGTGCCAGCAGAACAGCCGCAACTAATGAAAAACTGTTTTTT	CASRTAATNEKLFF
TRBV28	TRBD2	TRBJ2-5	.	TGTGCCAGCAGTTTCCTAGCGGGAGGGGGGGAGACCCAGTACTTC	CASSFLAGGGETQYF
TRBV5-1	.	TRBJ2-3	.	TGCGCCAGCAGCTTTTTAGGGAGCGGAAGCACAGATACGCAGTATTTT	CASSFLGSGSTDTQYF
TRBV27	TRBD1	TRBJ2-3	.	TGTGCCAGCAGTAGCCTCGGGACAGAGTCAGATACGCAGTATTTT	CASSSLGTESDTQYF
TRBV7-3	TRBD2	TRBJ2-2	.	TGTGCCAGCAGCTTAACGGGGCAGCGGGAGCTCCCCACCGGGGAGCTGTTTTTT	CASSLTGQRELPTGELFF
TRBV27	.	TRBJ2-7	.	TGTGCCAGCAGTGAAACCCCCGGACAGAATATCTACGAGCAGTACTTC	CASSETPGQNIYEQYF
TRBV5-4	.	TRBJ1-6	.	TGTGCCAGCAGCTTGGCTCTCGGTGATAATTCACCCCTCCACTTT	CASSLALGDNSPLHF
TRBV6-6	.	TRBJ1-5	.	TGTGCCAGCAGCCACAGTGATAGCAATCAGCCCCAGCATTTT	CASSHSDSNQPQHF
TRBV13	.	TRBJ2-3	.	TGTGCCAGCAGCCAAAGAGGACAGCGCACAGATACGCAGTATTTT	CASSQRGQRTDTQYF
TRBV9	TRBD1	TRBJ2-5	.	TGTGCCAGCAGCTTCGCGGACAGGGGGCTAGAGACCCAGTACTTC	CASSFADRGLETQYF
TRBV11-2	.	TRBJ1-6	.	TGTGCCAGCAGCTTACAAACATGGTCACCCCTCCACTTT	CASSLQTWSPLHF
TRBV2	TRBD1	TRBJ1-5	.	TGTGCCAGCGCTTTCGGAGGGGGCGGGTATCAGCCCCAGCATTTT	CASAFGGGGYQPQHF
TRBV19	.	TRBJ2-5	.	TGTGCCAGTAGTAGGACTATCCAAGAGACCCAGTACTTC	CASSRTIQETQYF
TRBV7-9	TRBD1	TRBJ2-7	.	TGTGCCAGCAGCTTAAGGGGACAGGGGGAGTACGAGCAGTACTTC	CASSLRGQGEYEQYF
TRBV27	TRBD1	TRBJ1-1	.	TGTGCCAGCAGTGCGTTCCAGGGGGTTCGGGACACTGAAGCTTTCTTT	CASSAFQGVRDTEAFF
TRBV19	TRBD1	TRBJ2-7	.	TGTGCCAGTTCCGGGCAGGGGGAAGGCTACGAGCAGTACTTC	CASSGQGEGYEQYF
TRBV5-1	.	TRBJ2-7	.	TGCGCCAGCAGCTTGGCTCTGGGCCAGCAGTACTTC	CASSLALGQQYF
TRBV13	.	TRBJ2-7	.	TGTGCCAGCAGCTTGAGACAGACATCCTACGAGCAGTACTTC	CASSLRQTSYEQYF
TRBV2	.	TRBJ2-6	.	TGTGCCAGCACCAGGGAATCGGCTGGGGCCAACGTCCTGACTTTC	CASTRESAGANVLTF
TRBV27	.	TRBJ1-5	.	TGTGCCAGCACCCCTCTTCGAGCCCATGGCAATCAGCCCCAGCATTTT	CASTPLRAHGNQPQHF
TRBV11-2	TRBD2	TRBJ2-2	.	TGTGCCAGCACCCGGCTAAGATTACTAGCGGGAGGGTACACCGGGGAGCTGTTTTTT	CASTRLRLLAGGYTGELFF